This section outlines one T cell receptor beta chain sequence together with its context. The antigen remains unidentified. The V gene's germline CDR1 is SGHVS and CDR2 FNYEAQ. V lost 7 bases, J lost 5 bases, and 15 bases lay in between. This CDR3 region has 14 residues. The genomic DNA of each subset was split evenly across several immunoSEQ plates. Profiling relied on immunoSEQ multiplex PCR, and the TCRdb table lists in-frame clones only, not all of them. Of some 580,000 clones in the sample, 98% were seen once. These data originate in a study of shared clonotypes between healthy human individuals. Whole-study findings and limits: A few donors had around 5% of their naive CD4 clonotypes in common.

In the naive CD8 group, cells lacked CD45RO and were positively selected for CCR7, so terminally differentiated effector memory CD45RA+ cells were left out. Each of the donors was a healthy adult who was HIV-negative and had not had a recent acute infection or vaccination. The clonotype originates from a man aged 25-45 years in good health. Sequenced input: naive CD8+ T cells sorted from blood. The chain carries TRBV7-6 and TRBJ1-5, with a tentative D call TRBD1 (5 bases). In DNA, the CDR3 is TGTGCCAGCACCCTGAGGGTGGGGGATCAGCCCCAGCATTTT. Translating it yields CASTLRVGDQPQHF.